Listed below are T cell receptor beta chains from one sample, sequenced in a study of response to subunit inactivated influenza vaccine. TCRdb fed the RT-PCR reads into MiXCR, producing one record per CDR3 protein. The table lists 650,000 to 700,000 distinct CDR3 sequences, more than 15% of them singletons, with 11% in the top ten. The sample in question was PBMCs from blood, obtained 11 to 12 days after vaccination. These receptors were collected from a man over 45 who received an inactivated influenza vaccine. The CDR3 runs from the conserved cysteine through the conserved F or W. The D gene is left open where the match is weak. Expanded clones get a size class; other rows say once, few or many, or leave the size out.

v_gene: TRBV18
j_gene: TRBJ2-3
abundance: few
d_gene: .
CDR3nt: TGTGCCAGCTCACCTTACCCTAGCACAGATACGCAGTATTTT
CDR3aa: CASSPYPSTDTQYF

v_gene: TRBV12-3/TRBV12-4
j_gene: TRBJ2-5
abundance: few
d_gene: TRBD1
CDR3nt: TGTGCCAGCAGTCACACAGGGGGCCGGGAGACCCAGTACTTC
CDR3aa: CASSHTGGRETQYF

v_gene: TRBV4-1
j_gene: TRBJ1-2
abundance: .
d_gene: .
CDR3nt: TGCGCCAGCAGCCAAGTTGGCGTCCTTGTCGGGGGCTACACCTTC
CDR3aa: CASSQVGVLVGGYTF

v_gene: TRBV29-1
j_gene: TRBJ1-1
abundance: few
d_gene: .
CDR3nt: TGCAGCGTTGTCTTTTCGGGCTGGGACACTGAAGCTTTCTTT
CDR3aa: CSVVFSGWDTEAFF

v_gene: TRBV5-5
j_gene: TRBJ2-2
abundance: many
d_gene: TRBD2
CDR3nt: TGTGCCAGCAGCCTACTAGCGGCCACCGGGGAGCTGTTTTTT
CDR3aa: CASSLLAATGELFF

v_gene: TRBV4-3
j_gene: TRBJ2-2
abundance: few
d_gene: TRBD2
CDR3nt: TGCGCCAGCAGCTTTTCTACCCGGGAGGCCGGGGAGCTGTTTTTT
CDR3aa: CASSFSTREAGELFF

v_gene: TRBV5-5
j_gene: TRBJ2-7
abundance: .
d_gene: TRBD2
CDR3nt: TGTGCCAGCAGCTTGACTAGCGGGGGCCTCTCCTACGAGCAGTACTTC
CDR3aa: CASSLTSGGLSYEQYF

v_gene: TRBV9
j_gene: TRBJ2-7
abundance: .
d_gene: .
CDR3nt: TGTGCCAGCAGCGTAGAATCCGGCTTTTCCTACGAGCAGTACTTC
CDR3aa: CASSVESGFSYEQYF

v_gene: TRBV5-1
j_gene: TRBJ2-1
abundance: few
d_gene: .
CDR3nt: TGCGCCAGCAGCTTGGCCCCTAAACCCCAGGGCTCCTACAATGAGCAGTTCTTC
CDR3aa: CASSLAPKPQGSYNEQFF

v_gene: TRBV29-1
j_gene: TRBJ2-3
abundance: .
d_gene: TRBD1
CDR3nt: TGCAGCTTTAACAGGGGGCCCACAGATACGCAGTATTTT
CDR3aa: CSFNRGPTDTQYF

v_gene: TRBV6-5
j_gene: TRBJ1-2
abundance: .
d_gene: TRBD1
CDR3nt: TGTGCCAGCAGTTTGACAGGGACAAACTATGGCTACACCTTC
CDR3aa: CASSLTGTNYGYTF

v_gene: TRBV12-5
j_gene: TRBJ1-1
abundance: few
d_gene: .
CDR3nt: TGTGCTAGTGGTTTGTGGCAGGGAGGTTTGAGTGGCACTGAAGCTTTCTTT
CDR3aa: CASGLWQGGLSGTEAFF

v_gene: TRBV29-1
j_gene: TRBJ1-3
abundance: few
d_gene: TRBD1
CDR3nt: TGCAGCGTCGTGGACAGGGAAGGAAACACCATATATTTT
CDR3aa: CSVVDREGNTIYF

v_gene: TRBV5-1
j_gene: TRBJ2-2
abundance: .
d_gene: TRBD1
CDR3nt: TGCGCCAGCAGCCGAAGAAGGGACAGGGGGAACACCGGGGAGCTGTTTTTT
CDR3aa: CASSRRRDRGNTGELFF

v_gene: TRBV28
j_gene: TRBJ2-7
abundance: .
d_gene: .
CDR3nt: TGTGCCAGCACTACAGGGTCGGGTATTATAGAGCAGTACTTC
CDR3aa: CASTTGSGIIEQYF

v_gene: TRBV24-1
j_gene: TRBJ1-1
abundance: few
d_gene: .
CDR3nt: TGTGCCACCAGTGAGGCCGGGCCGGTAGCGAGAGCTTTCTTT
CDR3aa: CATSEAGPVARAFF

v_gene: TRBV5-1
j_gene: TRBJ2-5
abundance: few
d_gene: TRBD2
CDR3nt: TGCGCCAGCACCCCCGGGTCTAGCGGGGGAGGAGAGACCCAGTACTTC
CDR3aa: CASTPGSSGGGETQYF

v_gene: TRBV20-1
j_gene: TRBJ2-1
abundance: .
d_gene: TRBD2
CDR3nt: TGCAGTGCTAGATGGCTAGCGGGTGCCGGGGGTGAGCAGTTCTTC
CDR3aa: CSARWLAGAGGEQFF

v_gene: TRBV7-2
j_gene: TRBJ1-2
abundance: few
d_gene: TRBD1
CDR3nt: TGTGCCAGCAAAGAGGACAGGGGATACTATGGCTACACCTTC
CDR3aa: CASKEDRGYYGYTF

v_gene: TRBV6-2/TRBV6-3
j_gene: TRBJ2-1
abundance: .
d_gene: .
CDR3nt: TGTGCCAGCAGTTACTCGGGCAGGGTCTACAATGAGCAGTTCTTC
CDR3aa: CASSYSGRVYNEQFF

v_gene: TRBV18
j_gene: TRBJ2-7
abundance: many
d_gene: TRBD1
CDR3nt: TGTGCCAGCAGTCCTCCGGGACAGGGAACCTACGAGCAGTACTTC
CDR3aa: CASSPPGQGTYEQYF

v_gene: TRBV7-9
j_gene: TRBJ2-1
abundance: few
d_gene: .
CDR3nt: TGTGCCAGCAGCCAAAATTCCTACAATGAGCAGTTCTTC
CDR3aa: CASSQNSYNEQFF

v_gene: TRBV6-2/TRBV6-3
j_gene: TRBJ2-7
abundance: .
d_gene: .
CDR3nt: TGTGCCAGCAGTTATGGGCGGTTGCAGGACACACTCTCCTACGAGCAGTACTTC
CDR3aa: CASSYGRLQDTLSYEQYF

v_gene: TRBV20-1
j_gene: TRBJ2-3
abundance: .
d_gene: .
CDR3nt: TGCAGTGCGCGGCTAGCAGTCGGCACAGATACGCAGTATTTT
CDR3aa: CSARLAVGTDTQYF

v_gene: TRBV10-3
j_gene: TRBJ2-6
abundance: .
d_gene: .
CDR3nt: TGTGCCACCGCAGTGGGCTCTGGGGCCAACGTCCTGACTTTC
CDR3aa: CATAVGSGANVLTF